The present TCR beta chain was sequenced within a study of OX40 agonist ivuxolimab in advanced cancers. A word on this clone: A much larger clone sits a single nucleotide away, making a read error possible.

Some clones are missing from TCRdb's copy, which holds only in-frame ones; the method was immunoSEQ multiplex PCR. In the table there are nearly 60,000 clones, 81% of which are singletons. The J segment lost 7 bases and the V segment lost 5 bases, leaving 16 bases of the junction unmatched. The V gene's germline CDR1 is SGHAT and CDR2 FQNNGV. The CDR3 spans 16 residues. Autoimmune disease history or systemic immunosuppression excluded patients. The material was CD4+ or CD8+ T cells sorted from blood, obtained in a trial of the OX40 agonist ivuxolimab. The clonotype was recovered from an adult with an advanced solid tumor such as melanoma, head and neck, liver or kidney cancer. The gene calls are TRBV11-2 and TRBJ2-5; TRBD1 agrees at 7 bases. As DNA, the CDR3 is TGTGCCAGCAGCCAAATACGGGACAGAAGTACGGGGACCCAGTACTTC. It yields the protein CASSQIRDRSTGTQYF.